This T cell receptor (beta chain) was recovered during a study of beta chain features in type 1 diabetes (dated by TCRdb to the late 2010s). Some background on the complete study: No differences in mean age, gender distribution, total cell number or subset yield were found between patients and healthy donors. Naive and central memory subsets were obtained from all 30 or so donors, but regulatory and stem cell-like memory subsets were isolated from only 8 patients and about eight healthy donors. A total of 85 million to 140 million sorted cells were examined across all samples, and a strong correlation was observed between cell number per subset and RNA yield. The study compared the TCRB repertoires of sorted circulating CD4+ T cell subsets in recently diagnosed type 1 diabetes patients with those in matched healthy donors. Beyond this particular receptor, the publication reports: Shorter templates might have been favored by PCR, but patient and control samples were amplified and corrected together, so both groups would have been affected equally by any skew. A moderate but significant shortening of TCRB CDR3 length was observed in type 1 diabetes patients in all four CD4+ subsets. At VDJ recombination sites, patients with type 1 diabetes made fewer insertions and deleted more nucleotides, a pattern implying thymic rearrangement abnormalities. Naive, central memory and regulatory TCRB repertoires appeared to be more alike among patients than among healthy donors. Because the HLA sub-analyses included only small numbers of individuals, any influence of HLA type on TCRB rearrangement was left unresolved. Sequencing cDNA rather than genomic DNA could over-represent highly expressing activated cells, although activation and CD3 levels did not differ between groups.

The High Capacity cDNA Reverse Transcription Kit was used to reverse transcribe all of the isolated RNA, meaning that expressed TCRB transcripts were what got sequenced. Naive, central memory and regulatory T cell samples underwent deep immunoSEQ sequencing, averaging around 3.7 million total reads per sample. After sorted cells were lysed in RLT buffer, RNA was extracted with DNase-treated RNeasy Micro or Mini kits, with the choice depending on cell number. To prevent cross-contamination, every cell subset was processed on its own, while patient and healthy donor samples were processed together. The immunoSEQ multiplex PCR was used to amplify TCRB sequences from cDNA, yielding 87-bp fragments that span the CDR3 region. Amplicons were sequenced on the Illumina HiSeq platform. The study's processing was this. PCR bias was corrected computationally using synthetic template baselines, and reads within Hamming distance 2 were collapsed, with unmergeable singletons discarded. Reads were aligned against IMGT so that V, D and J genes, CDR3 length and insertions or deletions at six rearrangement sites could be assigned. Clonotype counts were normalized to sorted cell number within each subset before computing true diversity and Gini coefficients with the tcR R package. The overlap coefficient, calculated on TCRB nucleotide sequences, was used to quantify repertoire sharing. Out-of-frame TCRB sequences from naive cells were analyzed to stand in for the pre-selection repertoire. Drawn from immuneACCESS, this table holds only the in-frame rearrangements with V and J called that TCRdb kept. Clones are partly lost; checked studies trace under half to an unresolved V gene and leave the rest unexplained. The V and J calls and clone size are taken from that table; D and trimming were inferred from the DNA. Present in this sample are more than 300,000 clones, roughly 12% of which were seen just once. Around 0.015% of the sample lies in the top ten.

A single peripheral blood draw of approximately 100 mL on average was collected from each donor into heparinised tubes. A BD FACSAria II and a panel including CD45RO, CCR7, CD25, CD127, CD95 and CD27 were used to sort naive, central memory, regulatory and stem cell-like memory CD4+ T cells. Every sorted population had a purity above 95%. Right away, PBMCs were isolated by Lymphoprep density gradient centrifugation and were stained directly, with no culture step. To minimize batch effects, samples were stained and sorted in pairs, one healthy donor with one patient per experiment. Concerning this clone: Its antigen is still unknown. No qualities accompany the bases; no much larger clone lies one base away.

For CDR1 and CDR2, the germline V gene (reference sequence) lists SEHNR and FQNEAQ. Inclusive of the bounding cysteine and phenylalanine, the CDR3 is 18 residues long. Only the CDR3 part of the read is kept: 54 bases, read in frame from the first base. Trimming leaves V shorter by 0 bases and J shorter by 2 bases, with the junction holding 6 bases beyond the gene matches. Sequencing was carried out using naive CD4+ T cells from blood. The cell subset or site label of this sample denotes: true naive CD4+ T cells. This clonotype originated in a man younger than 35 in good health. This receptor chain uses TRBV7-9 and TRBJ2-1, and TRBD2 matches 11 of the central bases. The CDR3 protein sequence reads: CASSLAQDSGGAYNEQFF. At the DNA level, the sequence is TGTGCCAGCAGCTTAGCGCAGGATAGCGGGGGGGCCTACAATGAGCAGTTCTTC.